The 23 T cell receptor beta chains below all came from one sample that was sequenced in a study of CD8+CD57+ T cells in acquired aplastic anemia. Genomic DNA served as template for TCR beta VDJ and CDR3 profiling. MiXCR, run by TCRdb on the reads, gives a single entry per CDR3 protein. The sample has 150,000 to 200,000 distinct CDR3 sequences, less than 55% seen once; the top ten hold approximately 2.9%. The sample comprised sorted CD4+, CD8+, or CD8+CD57+ T cells (not recorded which) from PBMCs. Receptor source: a human donor in good health.

As concerns this clonotype: A much larger clone differs from this one at a single base, so this may be a read error. The rearrangement joins TRBV27 to TRBJ2-7, with a possible D match to TRBD1 (6 bases). Per germline, CDR1 MNHEY and CDR2 SMNVEV (reference sequence). Trimming shortened V by 5 bases and J by 4 bases, and 18 bases separated the two germline ends. The CDR3 extends over 15 amino acids. This chain's CDR3 is CASSAPGTREYEQYF. Written as DNA, the CDR3 is TGTGCCAGCAGTGCTCCGGGGACAAGGGAATACGAGCAGTACTTC.

The J gene is TRBJ2-5, the V gene TRBV12-3 or TRBV12-4, with 7 bases that match TRBD2. The ends lost 6 bases at V and 0 bases at J; junction bases unmatched: 4. This CDR3 is 14 amino acids long. In nucleotides, the CDR3 is TGTGCCAGCAGCGTAGGGACTAACCAAGAGACCCAGTACTTC. The encoded protein is CASSVGTNQETQYF.

The sample holds a few counts of this clonotype. The chain is built from TRBV20-1 and TRBJ1-2; a possible D gene is TRBD1 (5 bases). In germline, CDR1 is DFQATT, CDR2 SNEGSKA (reference sequence). The CDR3 extends over 11 amino acids. Trimming removed 6 bases from V and 2 bases from J, with 7 bases in between. The CDR3 bases are TGCAGTGCGGAGGGGAACTATGGCTACACCTTC. This sequence encodes CSAEGNYGYTF.

This clonotype has more than one count but fewer than ten. This chain joins TRBV19 and TRBJ2-2; D unclear. The CDR3 consists of 14 residues. The germline V gene encodes CDR1 LNHDA and CDR2 SQIVND (reference sequence). V lost 3 bases and J lost 0, with 5 bases in between. CDR3 DNA sequence: TGTGCCAGTAGTATTAACGCGAACACCGGGGAGCTGTTTTTT. This sequence encodes CASSINANTGELFF.

Of note for this clonotype: Sequence at one end of the junction differs from germline and may be a read error. The V and J genes are TRBV7-6 and TRBJ2-7, with 7 bases fitting TRBD1. The CDR3 sequence is 14 residues long. Germline V lookup: CDR1 SGHVS, CDR2 FNYEAQ. Written as DNA, the CDR3 is TGTGCCAGCAGCCCGGGACAGACGCCCTACGAGCGGTACTTC. Its translation is CASSPGQTPYERYF.

This clonotype was counted many times. J is TRBJ2-1 and V is TRBV20-1; 8 bases are a match to TRBD1. V lost 6 bases, J lost 16 bases, and 14 bases stayed unmatched. CDR1 DFQATT and CDR2 SNEGSKA come from the germline V gene (reference sequence). This CDR3 region has 12 residues. The CDR3 loop is CSAKQTGEGFFF. The CDR3 DNA reads TGCAGTGCCAAACAGACAGGGGAAGGTTTCTTCTTC.

This clonotype was seen repeatedly, ten times or more. The chain employs TRBV9 and TRBJ2-2; D gene unclear. Germline V gene lookup returns CDR1 SGDLS and CDR2 YYNGEE. There are 13 residues in the CDR3. V shed 3 bases and J shed 7 bases, with 10 bases lying between them. The CDR3 reads CASSGDVGGELFF. Written as DNA, the CDR3 is TGTGCCAGCAGCGGTGATGTGGGCGGGGAGCTGTTTTTT.

This clonotype was seen at least ten times. The CDR3 spells CASSQRTGEPYSPLHF. DNA for the CDR3: TGCGCCAGCAGCCAAAGGACAGGGGAACCTTATTCACCCCTCCACTTT. The genes are TRBV5-1 and TRBJ1-6; TRBD1 agrees at 9 bases. This CDR3 region has 16 residues. From germline, CDR1 is SGHRS and CDR2 YFSETQ. J gave up 8 bases and V 4 bases, and 10 bases lay outside the gene matches.

On this clonotype: The missing conserved phenylalanine or tryptophan at the end of this CDR3 makes a read error likely. The V and J genes are TRBV7-8 and TRBJ2-3, with 14 nucleotides matching TRBD2. The germline V gene encodes CDR1 SGHVS and CDR2 FQNEAQ. There are 15 residues in the CDR3. Losses at the gene ends were 5 bases for V and 4 bases for J; bases not matched to a gene: 2. The CDR3 sequence: CASSGTSGSADTQYL. The CDR3 DNA sequence: TGTGCCAGCAGCGGGACTAGCGGGAGCGCAGATACGCAGTATCTT.

This clonotype was seen only a few times. The genes are TRBV28 and TRBJ1-2; no clear D gene. V was shortened by 0 bases and J by 8 bases, with 13 bases between the two germline ends. Germline V gene data show CDR1 as MDHEN and CDR2 as SYDVKM. The CDR3 runs to 14 residues. The CDR3 region is CASSLWGSSGGYTF. In DNA form, the CDR3 reads TGTGCCAGCAGTTTATGGGGGTCCTCGGGGGGCTACACCTTC.

This clonotype has just a few counts. The J gene is TRBJ2-7, the V gene TRBV5-6; D is uncertain. Trimming removed 4 bases at V and 6 bases at J, with 11 bases between. This CDR3 has 12 residues. Germline assignment: CDR1 SGHDT and CDR2 YYEEEE. The CDR3 DNA sequence: TGTGCCAGCAGCGTTTACCCCTTCGAGCAGTACTTC. It is translated as CASSVYPFEQYF.

The chain uses TRBV7-8 and TRBJ2-7, with D hard to call. In germline, CDR1 is SGHVS, CDR2 FQNEAQ. V lost 2 bases, J lost 3 bases, and 11 bases lay in between. There are 14 residues in the CDR3. This chain's CDR3 is CASSLSNTYYEQYF. CDR3 coding DNA: TGTGCCAGCAGCTTATCGAATACTTACTACGAGCAGTACTTC.

This clonotype was counted ten times or more. The V and J genes are TRBV6-1 and TRBJ1-5; D not resolved. There are 14 residues in the CDR3. Germline V gives CDR1 MNHNS, CDR2 SASEGT. V gave up 7 bases and J gave up 1 base, with 11 bases separating them. The CDR3 reads CASMPGSSNQPQHF. The CDR3 DNA reads as TGTGCCAGCATGCCGGGGAGCAGCAATCAGCCCCAGCATTTT.

This clonotype was seen only a few times. V usage is TRBV3-1 and J usage is TRBJ1-1, with D possibly being TRBD1 (5 bases). CDR3 length: 14 amino acids. From germline, CDR1 is LGHDT and CDR2 YNNKEL (reference sequence). With 1 base removed from V and 2 bases from J, the gap between germline ends came to 8 bases. In nucleotides, the CDR3 is TGTGCCAGCAGCCAAGTGGGGCAAAACACTGAAGCTTTCTTT. Its translation: CASSQVGQNTEAFF.

The V call is TRBV5-1, the J call TRBJ1-1; D remains unclear. The V and J ends lost 4 bases and 4 bases respectively, with 20 bases between them. CDR1 and CDR2 (germline): SGHRS, YFSETQ. The CDR3 consists of 16 residues. Here the CDR3 DNA reads TGCGCCAGCAGCCCGAAGCAGGACTCCCTTGTCACTGAAGCTTTCTTT. It is translated as CASSPKQDSLVTEAFF.

At least ten counts were recorded for this clonotype. V usage is TRBV29-1 and J usage is TRBJ2-1, with 9 bases lining up with TRBD1. V was clipped by 6 bases and J by 2 bases; unmatched bases: 2. Germline V gene lookup returns CDR1 SQVTM and CDR2 ANQGSEA. This CDR3 region has 13 residues. The chain's CDR3 is CSVNRGPYNEQFF. In DNA form, the CDR3 reads TGCAGCGTCAACAGGGGGCCCTACAATGAGCAGTTCTTC.

The sample holds a few counts of this clonotype. V gene TRBV7-2 combines with J gene TRBJ1-1, with D unresolved. From germline, CDR1 is SGHTA and CDR2 FQGNSA. The length of the CDR3 is 13 residues. The V end lost 0 bases, the J end lost 4 bases, and 6 bases lay between the germline ends. The CDR3 sequence is CASSLARATEAFF. CDR3 sequence (DNA): TGTGCCAGCAGCTTAGCGAGAGCCACTGAAGCTTTCTTT.

The V and J genes are TRBV6-1 and TRBJ2-7; perhaps TRBD1 as D (5 bases). Germline assignment: CDR1 MNHNS and CDR2 SASEGT. The CDR3 extends over 15 amino acids. Trimming took off 7 bases at V and 2 bases at J, with 18 bases between the two ends. The CDR3 DNA reads as TGTGCCAGCAAGGGGATCATGGGTCTAACCTACGAGCAGTACTTC. Its protein product is CASKGIMGLTYEQYF.

The V and J genes are TRBV25-1 and TRBJ2-1; TRBD2 matches at 10 bases. The J segment lost 10 bases and the V segment lost 2 bases, leaving 14 bases of the junction unmatched. Germline V gene data show CDR1 as MGHDK and CDR2 as SYGVNS. CDR3 length: 17 residues. The CDR3 reads CASSETWGPSGSREQFF. The DNA of the CDR3 is TGTGCCAGCAGTGAAACGTGGGGGCCTAGCGGGAGTCGAGAGCAGTTCTTC.

This sequence joins TRBV10-3 and TRBJ2-3; perhaps TRBD1 as D (6 bases). This CDR3 spans 14 amino acids. V shed 7 bases and J shed 4 bases, with 15 bases lying between them. The germline V gene encodes CDR1 ENHRY and CDR2 SYGVKD. CDR3 sequence reads: CAITAGATADTQYF. CDR3 coding DNA: TGTGCCATCACTGCAGGGGCGACTGCAGATACGCAGTATTTT.

This clonotype was counted only a few times. The chain links TRBV10-3 to TRBJ1-2; possibly TRBD1 for D (5 bases). Germline CDR1 ENHRY, CDR2 SYGVKD. Trimming cost V 9 bases and J 0 bases, with 11 bases left between them. CDR3 size: 13 residues. The CDR3 region is CAMGGTANYGYTF. In DNA, the CDR3 is TGTGCCATGGGGGGTACGGCTAACTATGGCTACACCTTC.

This rearrangement joins TRBV19 to TRBJ2-1, with 10 bases matching TRBD2. The J segment lost 5 bases and the V segment lost 6 bases, leaving 7 bases of the junction unmatched. CDR3 size: 15 residues. Germline V CDR1 and CDR2: LNHDA, SQIVND (reference sequence). DNA for the CDR3: TGTGCCAGTAGCCGGACTAGCGGTCTTAACAATGAGCAGTTCTTC. This sequence encodes CASSRTSGLNNEQFF. Drawing the rest from reference TRBV19 and TRBJ2-1, the complete variable domain is DGGITQSPKYLFRKEGQNVTLSCEQNLNHDAMYWYRQDPGQGLRLIYYSQIVNDFQKGDIAEGYSVSREKKESFPLTVTSAQKNPTAFYLCASSRTSGLNNEQFFGPGTRLTVL.

Many counts were recorded for this clonotype. This chain joins TRBV29-1 and TRBJ2-7, with 8 bases aligning to TRBD2. Germline CDR1 SQVTM, CDR2 ANQGSEA. The J segment lost 4 bases and the V segment lost 4 bases, leaving 9 bases of the junction unmatched. The CDR3 sequence is 14 residues long. CDR3 region: CSVGAGRGSYEQYF. CDR3 sequence (DNA): TGCAGCGTTGGGGCCGGGAGGGGGAGTTACGAGCAGTACTTC.